This paragraph covers one TCR beta chain sequence. The antigen is undetermined. This sample stems from a study of cytomegalovirus exposure and HLA in healthy donors. Primers: 60 Vbeta forward and 13 Jbeta reverse. The table came from immunoSEQ multiplex PCR; TCRdb's copy has only in-frame clones and leaves some out. The sample yields about 150,000 clones, 65% to 90% seen once. Study observations and caveats: Within the data, a cluster of highly shared sequence variants was likely a sequencing artifact. Per a prior analysis, the majority of TCR beta V segments were productive roughly 87% or roughly 30% of the time. In a later analysis, a genetic analysis reported fewer productive-TCR N-insertions in an Asian-associated ancestry cluster than the cohort average.

Though probably carrying unrecorded immune exposures, donors were nominally healthy at sampling. The sequencing input was PBMCs. The TCR originated in a woman in her forties or fifties in good health and CMV-seropositive.

The DNA of the CDR3 is TGCAGCGTCGTAAGGGCGGGGGTAAGCACAGATACGCAGTATTTT. This gives the protein CSVVRAGVSTDTQYF. The chain couples TRBV29-1 to TRBJ2-3, with 7 bases aligning to TRBD2. This CDR3 comprises 15 residues. Germline CDR1 and CDR2: SQVTM and ANQGSEA. V lost 6 bases and J lost 0; bases outside the gene matches: 9.